What follows are 10 T cell receptor beta chains derived from one specimen sequenced in a study of patients and donors after allogeneic stem cell transplantation. TCRdb independently ran MiXCR on the RT-PCR reads; one entry per CDR3 protein. The table includes approximately 200,000 distinct CDR3 sequences, around two fifths detected once. Sequencing was performed on blood, either unsorted or a sorted T cell fraction (not recorded which). The receptors originated from a human donor who was either an allogeneic HSCT recipient or a stem cell or donor lymphocyte infusion donor (not recorded which). It is not recorded whose cells these are; they may come from a transplant donor.

This clonotype was counted only a few times. V and J are TRBV5-4 and TRBJ1-6; TRBD1 matches at 10 bases. Germline V gives CDR1 SGHNT, CDR2 YYREEE (reference sequence). Trimming took 8 bases from V and 6 from J; bases not matched to a gene: 5. CDR3 length: 14 amino acids. CDR3 protein: CASTRDRGNSPLHF. The CDR3 DNA reads as TGTGCCAGTACCAGGGACAGGGGTAATTCACCCCTCCACTTT.

The V gene is TRBV27, the J gene TRBJ1-5; D gene ambiguous. Trimming took 2 bases from V and 6 from J, leaving 5 bases between them. This CDR3 is built from 12 residues. Germline V CDR1 and CDR2: MNHEY, SMNVEV (reference sequence). CDR3 loop: CASSLIGQPQHF. The CDR3 DNA reads TGTGCCAGCAGTTTAATCGGTCAGCCCCAGCATTTT.

This clonotype was seen more than once but under ten times. The J gene is TRBJ2-7, the V gene TRBV3-1; D could derive from TRBD1 or TRBD2 (5 bases each). Deletions cut 8 bases from V and 2 bases from J, with 13 bases between. The V gene's germline CDR1 is LGHDT and CDR2 YNNKEL (reference sequence). The CDR3 length is 13 residues. In nucleotides, the CDR3 is TGTGCCAGCGGTAGGGACGGGCCCTACGAGCAGTACTTC. As protein: CASGRDGPYEQYF.

This clonotype has ten or more counts. This chain connects TRBV4-3 to TRBJ1-6; D uncertain. The germline V gene has CDR1 LGHNA and CDR2 YSLEER. The CDR3 contains 18 residues. The ends were cut back, 0 bases at V and 6 bases at J, with 18 bases in the middle. Here the CDR3 reads CASSQDSAQRRGNSPLHF. The CDR3 nucleotides are TGCGCCAGCAGCCAAGATTCGGCCCAAAGACGGGGTAATTCACCCCTCCACTTT.

This chain joins TRBV6-6 and TRBJ1-1; tentatively, D is TRBD1 (5 bases). The CDR3 covers 12 residues. Germline CDR1 is MNHNY and CDR2 is SVGAGI (reference sequence). V lost 4 bases and J lost 5, with 8 bases in between. In DNA, the CDR3 is TGTGCCAGCAGTTTCCGGGGGACTGAAGCTTTCTTT. Its protein is CASSFRGTEAFF.

This chain joins TRBV5-8 and TRBJ2-3, with TRBD2 matching 7 bases. This CDR3 has 16 amino acids. The V segment lost 2 bases and the J segment 0 bases; nucleotides outside the gene matches: 6. Germline values: CDR1 SGHTS, CDR2 YDEGEE. The CDR3 bases are TGTGCCAGCAGCTTAATCCTAGCGGCTAGCACAGATACGCAGTATTTT. Translation: CASSLILAASTDTQYF.

This sequence joins TRBV7-2 and TRBJ1-3; D uncertain. Trimming cost V 1 base and J 2 bases, with 3 bases left between them. The germline V gene has CDR1 SGHTA and CDR2 FQGNSA. There are 13 residues in the CDR3. CDR3 in DNA: TGTGCCAGCAGCTTAGAGACTGGAAACACCATATATTTT. Translated: CASSLETGNTIYF.

CDR3 sequence: CASSWTGGHTEAFF. In DNA form, the CDR3 reads TGTGCCAGCAGCTGGACTGGGGGGCACACTGAAGCTTTCTTT. The chain uses TRBV12-3 or TRBV12-4 and TRBJ1-1, with D possibly TRBD1 on 6 matching bases. The CDR3 spans 14 residues. V lost 6 bases and J 3 bases, leaving 14 bases between the germline ends.

The rearrangement links TRBV6-5 to TRBJ1-1; D not certain. V was clipped by 7 bases and J by 3 bases, with 9 bases between them. The CDR3 covers 12 residues. The germline gives CDR1 MNHEY, CDR2 SVGAGI. DNA of the CDR3: TGTGCCAGCAAAGGACGGGACACTGAAGCTTTCTTT. Its protein is CASKGRDTEAFF.

V is TRBV12-3 or TRBV12-4 and J is TRBJ2-5; 8 nucleotides match TRBD2. The last part of the DNA fits TRBJ2-1 better; the J call may be wrong. This CDR3 contains 14 residues. This chain's CDR3 is CASSQGLEYNEQFF. The CDR3 DNA reads TGTGCCAGCAGCCAGGGACTAGAGTACAATGAGCAGTTCTTC.